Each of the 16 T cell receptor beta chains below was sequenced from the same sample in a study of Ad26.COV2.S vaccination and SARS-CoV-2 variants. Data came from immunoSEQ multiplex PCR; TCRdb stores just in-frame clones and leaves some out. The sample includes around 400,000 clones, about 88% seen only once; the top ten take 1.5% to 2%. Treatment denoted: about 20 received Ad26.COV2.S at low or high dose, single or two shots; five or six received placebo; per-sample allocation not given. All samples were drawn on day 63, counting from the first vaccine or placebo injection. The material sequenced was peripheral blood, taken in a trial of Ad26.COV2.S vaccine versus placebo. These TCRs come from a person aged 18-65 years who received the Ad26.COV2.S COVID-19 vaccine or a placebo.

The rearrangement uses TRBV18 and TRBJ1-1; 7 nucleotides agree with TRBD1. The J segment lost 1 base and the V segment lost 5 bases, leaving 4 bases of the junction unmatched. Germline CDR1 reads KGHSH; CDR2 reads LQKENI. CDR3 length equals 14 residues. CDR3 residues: CASSVQGGNTEAFF. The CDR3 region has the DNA TGTGCCAGCTCAGTTCAGGGGGGGAACACTGAAGCTTTCTTT.

DNA of the CDR3: TGTGCCAGCCGGGGTTCATACGAGCAGTACTTC. Protein: CASRGSYEQYF. The chain links TRBV18 to TRBJ2-7, with D perhaps matching TRBD2 (5 bases). CDR1 is KGHSH and CDR2 is LQKENI in the germline V gene. The CDR3 length is 11 residues. V gave up 8 bases and J gave up 4 bases, with 9 bases separating them.

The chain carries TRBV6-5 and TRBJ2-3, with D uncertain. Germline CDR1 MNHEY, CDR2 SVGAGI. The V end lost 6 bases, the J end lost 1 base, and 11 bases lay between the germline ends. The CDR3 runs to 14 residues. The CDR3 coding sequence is TGTGCCAGCAGACGTGCTGGGGGCACAGATACGCAGTATTTT. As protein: CASRRAGGTDTQYF.

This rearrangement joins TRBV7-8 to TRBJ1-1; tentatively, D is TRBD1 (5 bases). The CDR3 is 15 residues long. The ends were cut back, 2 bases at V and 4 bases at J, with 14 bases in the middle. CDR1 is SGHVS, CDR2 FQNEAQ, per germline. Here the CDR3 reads CASSLWEGSRTEAFF. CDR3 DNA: TGTGCCAGCAGCTTATGGGAGGGGTCGCGCACTGAAGCTTTCTTT.

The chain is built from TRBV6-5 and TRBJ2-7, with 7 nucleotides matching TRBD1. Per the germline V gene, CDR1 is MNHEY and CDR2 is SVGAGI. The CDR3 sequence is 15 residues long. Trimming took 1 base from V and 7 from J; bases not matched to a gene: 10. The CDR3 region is CASSYFTTGQGEQYF. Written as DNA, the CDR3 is TGTGCCAGCAGTTACTTTACGACAGGGCAGGGGGAGCAGTACTTC.

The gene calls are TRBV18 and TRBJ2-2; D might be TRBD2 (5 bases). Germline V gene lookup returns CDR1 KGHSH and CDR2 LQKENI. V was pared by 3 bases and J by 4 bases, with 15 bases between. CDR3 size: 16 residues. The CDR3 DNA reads TGTGCCAGCTCACCCCTGGGAGCGAGATCCACCGGGGAGCTGTTTTTT. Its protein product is CASSPLGARSTGELFF.

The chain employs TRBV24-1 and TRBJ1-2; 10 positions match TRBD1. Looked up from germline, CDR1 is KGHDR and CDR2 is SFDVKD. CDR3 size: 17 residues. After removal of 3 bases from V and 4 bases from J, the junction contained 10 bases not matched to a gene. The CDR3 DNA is TGTGCCACCAGTGATCGGACAGGGGGGGATTCGGGCTATGGCTACACCTTC. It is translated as CATSDRTGGDSGYGYTF.

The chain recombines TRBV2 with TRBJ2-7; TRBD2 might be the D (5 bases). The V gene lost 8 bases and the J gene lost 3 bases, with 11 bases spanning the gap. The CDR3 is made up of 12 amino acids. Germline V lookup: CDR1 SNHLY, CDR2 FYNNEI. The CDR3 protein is CASGYTSYEQYF. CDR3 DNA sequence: TGTGCCAGCGGCTATACTAGCTACGAGCAGTACTTC.

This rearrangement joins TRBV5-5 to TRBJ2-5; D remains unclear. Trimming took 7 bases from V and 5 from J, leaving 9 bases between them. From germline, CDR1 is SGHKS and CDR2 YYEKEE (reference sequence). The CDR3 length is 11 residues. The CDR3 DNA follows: TGTGCCAGCTTAGCCCTTGAGACCCAGTACTTC. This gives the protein CASLALETQYF.

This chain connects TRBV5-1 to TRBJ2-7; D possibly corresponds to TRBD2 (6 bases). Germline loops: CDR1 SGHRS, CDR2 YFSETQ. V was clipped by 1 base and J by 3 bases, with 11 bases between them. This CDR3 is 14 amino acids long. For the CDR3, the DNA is TGCGCCAGCAGCTTGACAGTGGAGGGCTACGAGCAGTACTTC. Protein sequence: CASSLTVEGYEQYF.

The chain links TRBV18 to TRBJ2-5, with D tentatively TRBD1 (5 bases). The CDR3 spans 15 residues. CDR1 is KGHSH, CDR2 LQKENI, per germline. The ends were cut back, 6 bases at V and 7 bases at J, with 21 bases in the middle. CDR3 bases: TGTGCCAGCTCTCCCCTCGATTCAGGGAAGGTGACCCAGTACTTC. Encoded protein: CASSPLDSGKVTQYF.

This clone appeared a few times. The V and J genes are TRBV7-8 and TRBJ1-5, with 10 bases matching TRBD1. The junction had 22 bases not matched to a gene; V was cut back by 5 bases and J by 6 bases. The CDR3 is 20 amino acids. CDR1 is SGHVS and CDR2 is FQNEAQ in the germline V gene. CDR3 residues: CASSPFSRTGGLGAIQPQHF. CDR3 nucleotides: TGTGCCAGCAGCCCTTTTAGTAGGACAGGGGGTTTAGGGGCAATTCAGCCCCAGCATTTT.

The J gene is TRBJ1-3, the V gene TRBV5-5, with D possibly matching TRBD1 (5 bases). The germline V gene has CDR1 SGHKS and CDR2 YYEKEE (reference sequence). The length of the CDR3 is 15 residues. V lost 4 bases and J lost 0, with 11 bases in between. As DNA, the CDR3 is TGTGCCAGCAGCAAGGACACAGGCTCTGGAAACACCATATATTTT. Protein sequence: CASSKDTGSGNTIYF.

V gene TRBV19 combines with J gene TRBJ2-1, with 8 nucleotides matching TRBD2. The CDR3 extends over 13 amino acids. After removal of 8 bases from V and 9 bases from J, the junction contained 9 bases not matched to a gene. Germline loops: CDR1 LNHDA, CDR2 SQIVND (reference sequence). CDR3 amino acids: CASDLAGGGEQFF. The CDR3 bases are TGTGCCAGTGATCTAGCGGGCGGGGGTGAGCAGTTCTTC.

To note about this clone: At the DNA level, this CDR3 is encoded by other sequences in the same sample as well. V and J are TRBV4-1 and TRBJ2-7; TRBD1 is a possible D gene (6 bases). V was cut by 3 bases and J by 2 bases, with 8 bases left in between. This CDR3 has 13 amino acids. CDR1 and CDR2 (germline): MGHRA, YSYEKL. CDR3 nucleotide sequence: TGCGCCAGCAGCCAGACAGGACCCTACGAGCAGTACTTC. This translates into CASSQTGPYEQYF.

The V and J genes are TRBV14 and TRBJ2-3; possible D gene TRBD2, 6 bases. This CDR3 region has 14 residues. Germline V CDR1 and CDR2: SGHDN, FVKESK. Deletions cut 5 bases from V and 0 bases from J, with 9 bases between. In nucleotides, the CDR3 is TGTGCCAGCAGCGGCGGGACTAGCACAGATACGCAGTATTTT. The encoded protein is CASSGGTSTDTQYF.